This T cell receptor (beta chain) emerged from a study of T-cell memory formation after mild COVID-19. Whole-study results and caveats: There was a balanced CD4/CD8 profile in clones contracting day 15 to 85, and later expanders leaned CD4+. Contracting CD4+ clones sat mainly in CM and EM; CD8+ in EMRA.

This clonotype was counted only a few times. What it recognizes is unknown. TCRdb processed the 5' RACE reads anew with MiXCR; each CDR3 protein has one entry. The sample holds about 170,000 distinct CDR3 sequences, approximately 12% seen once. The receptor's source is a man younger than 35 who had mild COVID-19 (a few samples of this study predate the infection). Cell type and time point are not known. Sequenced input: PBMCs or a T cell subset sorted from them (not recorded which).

CDR3 sequence (DNA): TGTGCCAGCAGCTTCCCGGGGGGGCCGGGAGATACGCAGTATTTT. This translates into CASSFPGGPGDTQYF. This chain joins TRBV7-2 and TRBJ2-3; 8 nucleotides match TRBD2. Germline assignment: CDR1 SGHTA and CDR2 FQGNSA. V shed 3 bases, J shed 5 bases, and the junction held 7 bases outside the gene matches. CDR3 length equals 15 residues.